This TCR beta chain was sequenced for a study of OX40 agonist ivuxolimab in advanced cancers. Study details: Ivuxolimab is a fully human IgG2 antibody that activates OX40 (CD134). Partial responses occurred in Three dose-escalation patients, one with hepatocellular carcinoma and two with cutaneous melanoma. The study, taken as a whole, reports: At doses 0.1 to 3.0 mg/kg, CD4+ and CD8+ clones expanded.

Only a few counts were recorded for this clone. What it binds is not known. Germline-derived CDR1 and CDR2 are SEHNR and FQNEAQ (reference sequence). CDR3 size: 14 residues. The ends were cut back, 2 bases at V and 3 bases at J, with 10 bases in the middle. The data were produced by immunoSEQ multiplex PCR, yet TCRdb's version contains in-frame clones alone and is incomplete. The table lists over 80,000 clones, about 88% of them singletons. This material consisted of CD4+ or CD8+ T cells sorted from blood, taken in a trial of the OX40 agonist ivuxolimab. The chain employs TRBV7-9 and TRBJ1-1; D remains unclear. This sequence originates from an adult with an advanced solid tumor such as melanoma, head and neck, liver or kidney cancer. CDR3 DNA: TGTGCCAGCAGCTTAATGGGTAGGGACACTGAAGCTTTCTTT. Translating it yields CASSLMGRDTEAFF.